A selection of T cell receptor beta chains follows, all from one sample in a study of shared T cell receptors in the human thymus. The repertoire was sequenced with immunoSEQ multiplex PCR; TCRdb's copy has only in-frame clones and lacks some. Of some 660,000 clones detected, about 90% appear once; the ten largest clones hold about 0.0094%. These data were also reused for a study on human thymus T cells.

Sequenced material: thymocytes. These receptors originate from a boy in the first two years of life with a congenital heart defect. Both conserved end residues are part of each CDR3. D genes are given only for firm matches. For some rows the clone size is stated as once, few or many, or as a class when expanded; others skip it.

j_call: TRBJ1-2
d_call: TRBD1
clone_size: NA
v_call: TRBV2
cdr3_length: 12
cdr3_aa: CASVDRDRGYTF
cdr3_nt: TGTGCCAGTGTAGACAGGGACCGTGGCTACACCTTC

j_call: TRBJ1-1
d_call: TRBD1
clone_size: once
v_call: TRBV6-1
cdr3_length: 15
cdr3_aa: CASSGRDRLNTEAFF
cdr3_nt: TGTGCCAGCAGTGGGAGGGACAGGTTGAACACTGAAGCTTTCTTT

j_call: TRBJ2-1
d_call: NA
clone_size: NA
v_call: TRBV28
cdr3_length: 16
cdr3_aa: CASSPYWAAPHNEQFF
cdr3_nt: TGTGCCAGCAGTCCCTACTGGGCCGCACCTCACAATGAGCAGTTCTTC

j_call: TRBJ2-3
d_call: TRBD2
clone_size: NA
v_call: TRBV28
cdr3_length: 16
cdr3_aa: CASSLVLAGRSDTQYF
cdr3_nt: TGTGCCAGCAGTTTAGTCTTAGCGGGGAGATCAGATACGCAGTATTTT

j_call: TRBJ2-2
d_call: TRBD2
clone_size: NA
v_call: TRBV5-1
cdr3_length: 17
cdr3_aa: CASSLERSGISPGELFF
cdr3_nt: TGCGCCAGCAGCTTGGAGCGTAGCGGGATTTCTCCCGGGGAGCTGTTTTTT

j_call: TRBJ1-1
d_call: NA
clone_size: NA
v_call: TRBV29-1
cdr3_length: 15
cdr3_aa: CSVETTERMNTEAFF
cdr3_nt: TGCAGCGTTGAAACAACCGAACGAATGAACACTGAAGCTTTCTTT

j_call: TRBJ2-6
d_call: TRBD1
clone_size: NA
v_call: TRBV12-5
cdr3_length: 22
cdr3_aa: CASGGLPGQGWVGHSGANVLTF
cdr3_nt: TGTGCTAGTGGCGGACTACCGGGACAGGGGTGGGTTGGCCACTCTGGGGCCAACGTCCTGACTTTC

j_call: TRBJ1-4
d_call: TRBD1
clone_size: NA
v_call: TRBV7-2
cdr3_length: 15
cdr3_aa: CASSPRDRVHEKLFF
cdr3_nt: TGTGCCAGCAGCCCACGGGACAGGGTCCACGAAAAACTGTTTTTT

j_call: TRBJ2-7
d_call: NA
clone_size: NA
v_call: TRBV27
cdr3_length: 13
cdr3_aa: CASSFDFSYEQYF
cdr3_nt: TGTGCCAGCAGTTTCGACTTCTCCTACGAGCAGTACTTC

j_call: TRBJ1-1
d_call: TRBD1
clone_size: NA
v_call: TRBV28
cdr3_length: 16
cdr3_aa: CASRRAGGGGNTEAFF
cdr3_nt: TGTGCCAGCAGGAGGGCAGGGGGCGGGGGGAACACTGAAGCTTTCTTT

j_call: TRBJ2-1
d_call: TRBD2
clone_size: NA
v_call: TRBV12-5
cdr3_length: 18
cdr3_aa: CASGLVLSAGGTYNEQFF
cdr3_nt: TGTGCTAGTGGTTTGGTACTATCGGCGGGAGGTACCTACAATGAGCAGTTCTTC

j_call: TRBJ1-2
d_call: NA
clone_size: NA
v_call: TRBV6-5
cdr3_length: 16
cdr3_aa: CASSYRVPVFGYGYTF
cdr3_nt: TGTGCCAGCAGTTACCGGGTCCCGGTTTTTGGCTATGGCTACACCTTC

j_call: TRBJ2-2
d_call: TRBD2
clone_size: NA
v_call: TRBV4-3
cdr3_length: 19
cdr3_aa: CASSHDSGTSGGNDGELFF
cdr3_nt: TGCGCCAGCAGCCATGACTCCGGGACTAGCGGGGGTAATGACGGGGAGCTGTTTTTT

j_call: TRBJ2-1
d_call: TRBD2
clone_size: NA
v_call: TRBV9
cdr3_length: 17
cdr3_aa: CASSRSSGGDVGHEQFF
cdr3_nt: TGTGCCAGCAGCCGGTCTAGCGGGGGAGATGTAGGCCATGAGCAGTTCTTC

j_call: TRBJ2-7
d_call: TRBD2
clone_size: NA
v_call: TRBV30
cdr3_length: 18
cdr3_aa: CAWSPPPGTSGRRYEQYF
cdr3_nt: TGTGCCTGGAGTCCCCCCCCCGGGACTAGCGGGAGACGCTACGAGCAGTACTTC

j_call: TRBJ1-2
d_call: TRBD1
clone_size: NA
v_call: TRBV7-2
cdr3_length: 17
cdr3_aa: CASSLVPGQGATYGYTF
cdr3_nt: TGTGCCAGCAGCTTAGTTCCGGGACAGGGCGCAACCTATGGCTACACCTTC

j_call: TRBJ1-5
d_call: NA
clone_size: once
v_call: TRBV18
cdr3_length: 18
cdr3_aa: CASSPGGGGAGGPQPQHF
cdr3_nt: TGTGCCAGCTCGCCGGGTGGGGGGGGCGCAGGCGGACCGCAGCCCCAGCATTTT

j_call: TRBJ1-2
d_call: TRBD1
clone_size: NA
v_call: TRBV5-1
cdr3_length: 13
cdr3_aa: CASSLRGGDGYTF
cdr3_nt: TGCGCCAGCAGCTTGAGAGGGGGCGATGGCTACACCTTC

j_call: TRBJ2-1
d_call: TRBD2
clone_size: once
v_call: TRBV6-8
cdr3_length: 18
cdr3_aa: CASSYSDPGSGGYNEQFF
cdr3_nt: TGTGCCAGCAGTTACTCGGATCCTGGTAGCGGGGGTTACAATGAGCAGTTCTTC

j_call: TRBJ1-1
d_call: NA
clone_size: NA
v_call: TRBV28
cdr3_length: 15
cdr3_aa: CASTPHFDWDTEAFF
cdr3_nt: TGTGCCAGCACCCCCCACTTCGACTGGGACACTGAAGCTTTCTTT

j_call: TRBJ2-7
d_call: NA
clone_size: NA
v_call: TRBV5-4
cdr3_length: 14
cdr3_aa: CASSPEPGRDEQYF
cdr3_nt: TGTGCCAGCAGCCCCGAGCCGGGAAGGGACGAGCAGTACTTC

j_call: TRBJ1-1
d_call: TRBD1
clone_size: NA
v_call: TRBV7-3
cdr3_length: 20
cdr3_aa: CASSPNGPGDRGPWNTEAFF
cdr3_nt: TGTGCCAGCAGCCCAAACGGCCCCGGAGACAGGGGGCCCTGGAACACTGAAGCTTTCTTT

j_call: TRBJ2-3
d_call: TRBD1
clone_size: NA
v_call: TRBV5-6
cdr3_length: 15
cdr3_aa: CASSFSTGVADTQYF
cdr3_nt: TGTGCCAGCAGCTTCTCGACAGGGGTGGCAGATACGCAGTATTTT

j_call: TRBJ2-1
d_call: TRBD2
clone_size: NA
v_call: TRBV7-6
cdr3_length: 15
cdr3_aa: CASSLGTSGTYEQFF
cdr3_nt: TGTGCCAGCAGCTTAGGGACTAGCGGGACGTATGAGCAGTTCTTC

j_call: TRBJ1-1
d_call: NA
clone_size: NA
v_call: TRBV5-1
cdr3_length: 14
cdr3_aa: CASSLRGNNTEAFF
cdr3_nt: TGCGCCAGCAGCTTGAGGGGGAACAACACTGAAGCTTTCTTT

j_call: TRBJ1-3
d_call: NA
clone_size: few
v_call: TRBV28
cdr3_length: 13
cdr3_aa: CASSFNGGNTIYF
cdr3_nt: TGTGCCAGCAGTTTTAACGGGGGGAACACCATATATTTT

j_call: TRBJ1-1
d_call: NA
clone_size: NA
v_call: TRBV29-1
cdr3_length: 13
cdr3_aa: CSARGSGYTEAFF
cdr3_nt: TGCAGCGCAAGGGGGTCTGGGTACACTGAAGCTTTCTTT

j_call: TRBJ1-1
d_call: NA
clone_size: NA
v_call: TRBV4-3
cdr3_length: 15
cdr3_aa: CASSQRPGGNTEAFF
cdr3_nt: TGCGCCAGCAGCCAACGCCCCGGGGGGAACACTGAAGCTTTCTTT